In its sample, the clone carrying this T cell receptor beta chain was seen many times. This record belongs to a study of T cells in Graves' hyperthyroidism and ophthalmopathy. Amplified regions were TCR beta CDR3 sequences from RNA transcripts. The TCR CDR3 was amplified in a first-round RT-PCR using the HTBI primer set. TCRdb itself ran the multiplex PCR reads through MiXCR, one entry per CDR3 protein. The sample comprises about 180,000 distinct CDR3 sequences, about a tenth of which are singletons, and around 20% rests with the top ten. V lost 5 bases, J lost 3 bases, and 6 bases stayed unmatched. CDR1 is SNHLY and CDR2 is FYNNEI in the germline V gene. The CDR3 loop spans 14 amino acids. Predating any ophthalmopathy symptoms, the blood sample was taken at first hyperthyroidism diagnosis.

The sample was blood. The chain is built from TRBV2 and TRBJ2-7; 8 bases fit TRBD1. This TCR derives from a woman younger than 30 with Graves' hyperthyroidism that later progressed to Graves' ophthalmopathy. This CDR3 reads CASSLGQADYEQYF. The CDR3 DNA follows: TGTGCCAGCAGTTTGGGACAGGCGGACTACGAGCAGTACTTC.